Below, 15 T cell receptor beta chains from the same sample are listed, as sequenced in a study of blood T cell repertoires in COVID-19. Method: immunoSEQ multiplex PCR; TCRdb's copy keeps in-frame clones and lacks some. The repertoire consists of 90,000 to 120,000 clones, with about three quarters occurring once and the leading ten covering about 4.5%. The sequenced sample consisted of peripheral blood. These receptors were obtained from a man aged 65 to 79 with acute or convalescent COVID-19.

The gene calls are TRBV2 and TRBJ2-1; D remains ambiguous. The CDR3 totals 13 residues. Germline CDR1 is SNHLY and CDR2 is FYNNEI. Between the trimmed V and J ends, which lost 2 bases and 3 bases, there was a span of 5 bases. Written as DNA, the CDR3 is TGTGCCAGCAGTGAATATGTCTACAATGAGCAGTTCTTC. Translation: CASSEYVYNEQFF.

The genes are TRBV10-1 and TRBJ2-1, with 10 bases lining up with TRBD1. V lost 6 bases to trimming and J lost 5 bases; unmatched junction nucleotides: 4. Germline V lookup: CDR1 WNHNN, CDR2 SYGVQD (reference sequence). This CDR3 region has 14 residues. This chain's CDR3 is CASRPGQGNNEQFF. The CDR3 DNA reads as TGCGCCAGCAGACCGGGACAGGGGAACAATGAGCAGTTCTTC.

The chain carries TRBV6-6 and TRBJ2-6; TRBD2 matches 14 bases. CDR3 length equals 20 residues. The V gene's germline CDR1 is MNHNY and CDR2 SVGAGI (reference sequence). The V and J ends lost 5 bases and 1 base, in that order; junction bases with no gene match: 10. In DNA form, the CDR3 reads TGTGCCAGCAGTCACGGACTAGCGGGGGGCCTTCTTTCTGGGGCCAACGTCCTGACTTTC. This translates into CASSHGLAGGLLSGANVLTF.

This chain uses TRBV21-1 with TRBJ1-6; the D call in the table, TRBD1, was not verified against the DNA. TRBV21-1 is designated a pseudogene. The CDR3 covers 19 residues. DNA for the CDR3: TGTGCCAGCAGCAAAAAAGGGGGGGACAGGGGGCAATTCGGTTCACCCCTCCACTTT. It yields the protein CASSKKGGDRGQFGSPLHF.

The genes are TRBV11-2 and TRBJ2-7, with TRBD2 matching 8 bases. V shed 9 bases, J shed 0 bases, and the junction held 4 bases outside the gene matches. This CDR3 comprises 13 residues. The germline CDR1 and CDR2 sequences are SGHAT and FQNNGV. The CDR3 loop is CASGGGSSYEQYF. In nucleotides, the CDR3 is TGTGCCAGTGGCGGGGGGAGCTCCTACGAGCAGTACTTC.

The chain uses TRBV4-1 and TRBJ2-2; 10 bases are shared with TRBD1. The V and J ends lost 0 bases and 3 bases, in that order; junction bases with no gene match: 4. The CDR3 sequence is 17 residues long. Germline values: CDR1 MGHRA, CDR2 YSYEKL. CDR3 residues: CASSQDRQGAHTGELFF. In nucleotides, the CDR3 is TGCGCCAGCAGCCAAGATCGACAGGGGGCGCACACCGGGGAGCTGTTTTTT.

CDR3 DNA sequence: TGTGCCAGCAGCGCGGGCCGACAGGGAGGTCCGGCCGGCTTCTATGGCTACACCTTC. It yields the protein CASSAGRQGGPAGFYGYTF. This chain joins TRBV9 and TRBJ1-2; 7 positions match TRBD1. Germline trimming cut 3 bases from V and 4 bases from J; bases unmatched to any gene: 21. Germline V lookup: CDR1 SGDLS, CDR2 YYNGEE. The CDR3 has 19 residues.

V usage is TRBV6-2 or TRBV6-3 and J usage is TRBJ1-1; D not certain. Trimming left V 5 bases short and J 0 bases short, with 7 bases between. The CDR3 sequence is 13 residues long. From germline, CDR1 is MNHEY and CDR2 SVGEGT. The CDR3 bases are TGTGCCAGCAGTCTACAGATGAACACTGAAGCTTTCTTT. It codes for CASSLQMNTEAFF.

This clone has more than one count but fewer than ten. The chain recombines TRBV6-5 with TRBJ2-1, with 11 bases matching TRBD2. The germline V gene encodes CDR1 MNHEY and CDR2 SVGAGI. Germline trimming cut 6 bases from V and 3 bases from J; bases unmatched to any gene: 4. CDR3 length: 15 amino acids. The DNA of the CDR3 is TGTGCCAGCAGCGCCCTAGCGGGGGGCTACAATGAGCAGTTCTTC. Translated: CASSALAGGYNEQFF.

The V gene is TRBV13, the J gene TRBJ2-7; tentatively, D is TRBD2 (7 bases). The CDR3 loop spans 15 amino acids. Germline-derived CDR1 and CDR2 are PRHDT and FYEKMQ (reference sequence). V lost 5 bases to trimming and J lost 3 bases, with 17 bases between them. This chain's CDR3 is CASSRGAGGNYEQYF. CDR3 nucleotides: TGTGCCAGCAGCCGGGGGGCCGGAGGGAACTACGAGCAGTACTTC.

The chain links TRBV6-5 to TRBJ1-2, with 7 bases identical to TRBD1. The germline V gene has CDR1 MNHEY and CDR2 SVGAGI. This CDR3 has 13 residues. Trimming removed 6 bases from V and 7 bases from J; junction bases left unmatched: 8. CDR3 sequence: CASSPTGRGGYTF. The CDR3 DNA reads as TGTGCCAGCAGCCCGACAGGGAGAGGTGGCTACACCTTC.

CDR3: CSVGRDRLGTGELFF. CDR3 coding DNA: TGCAGCGTTGGCCGGGACAGGTTAGGCACCGGGGAGCTGTTTTTT. This chain joins TRBV29-1 and TRBJ2-2, with 8 bases lining up with TRBD1. Trimming at V came to 4 bases and at J to 4 bases, leaving 8 bases not matched to a gene. Germline CDR1 is SQVTM and CDR2 is ANQGSEA. The CDR3 runs to 15 residues.

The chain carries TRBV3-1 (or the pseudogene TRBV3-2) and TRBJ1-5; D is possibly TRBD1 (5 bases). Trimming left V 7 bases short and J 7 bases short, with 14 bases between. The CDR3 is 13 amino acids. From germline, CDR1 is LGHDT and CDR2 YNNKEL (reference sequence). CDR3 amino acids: CASNDSLIQPQHF. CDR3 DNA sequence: TGTGCCAGCAACGACAGCCTCATCCAGCCCCAGCATTTT.

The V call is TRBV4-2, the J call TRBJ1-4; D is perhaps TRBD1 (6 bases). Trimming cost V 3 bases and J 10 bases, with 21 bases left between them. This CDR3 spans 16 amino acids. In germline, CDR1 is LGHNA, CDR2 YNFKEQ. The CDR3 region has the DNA TGTGCCAGCAGCCAGAATTCCGGGACACCCGATGGAAAACTGTTTTTT. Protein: CASSQNSGTPDGKLFF.

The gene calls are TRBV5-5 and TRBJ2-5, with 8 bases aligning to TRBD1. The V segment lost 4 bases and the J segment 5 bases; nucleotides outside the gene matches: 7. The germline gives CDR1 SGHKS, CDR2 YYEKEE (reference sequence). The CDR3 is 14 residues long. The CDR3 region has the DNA TGTGCCAGCAGCGAAATTGACAGGGGCGAGACCCAGTACTTC. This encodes CASSEIDRGETQYF.